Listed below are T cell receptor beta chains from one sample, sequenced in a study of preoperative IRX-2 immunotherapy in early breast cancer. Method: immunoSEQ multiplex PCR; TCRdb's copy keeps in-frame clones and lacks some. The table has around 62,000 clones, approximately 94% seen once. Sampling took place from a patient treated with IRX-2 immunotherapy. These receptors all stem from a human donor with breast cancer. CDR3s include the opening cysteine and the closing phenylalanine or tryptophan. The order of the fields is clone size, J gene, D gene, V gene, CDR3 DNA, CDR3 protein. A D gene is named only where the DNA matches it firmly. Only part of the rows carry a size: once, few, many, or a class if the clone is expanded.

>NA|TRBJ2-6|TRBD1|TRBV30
TGTGCCTGGAACCGACCGGGACAGGGTATATCTGGGGCCAACGTCCTGACTTTC
CAWNRPGQGISGANVLTF
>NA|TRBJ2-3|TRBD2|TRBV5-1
TGCGCCAGCAGCCTGAGGACTAGCGGGAGCACAGATACGCAGTATTTT
CASSLRTSGSTDTQYF
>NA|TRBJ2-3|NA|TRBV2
TGTGCCAGCAAGGGTAGCGCCGGTGCAGATACGCAGTATTTT
CASKGSAGADTQYF
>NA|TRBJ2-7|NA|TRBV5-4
TGCGCCAGCGGACCCAGGGGGGTTGGGTCCTACGAGCAGTACTTC
CASGPRGVGSYEQYF
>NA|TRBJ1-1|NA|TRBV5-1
TGCGCCAGCAGCGCGGTGGGGGGGGCGCGCACTGAAGCTTTCTTT
CASSAVGGARTEAFF
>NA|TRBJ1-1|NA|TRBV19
TGTGCCAGTAGTATAGAACACAGGTGGAACACTGAAGCTTTCTTT
CASSIEHRWNTEAFF
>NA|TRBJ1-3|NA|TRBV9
TGTGCCAGCAGCGTCCAAGGGGCTACGGGAGGAAACACCATATATTTT
CASSVQGATGGNTIYF
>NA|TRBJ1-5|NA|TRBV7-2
TGTGCCAGCAGCCGCGATAGGGGACCTCACAATCAGCCCCAGCATTTT
CASSRDRGPHNQPQHF
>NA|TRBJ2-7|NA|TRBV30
TGTGCCTGGTCCAGGGGTCGGCCATCCTACGAGCAGTACTTC
CAWSRGRPSYEQYF
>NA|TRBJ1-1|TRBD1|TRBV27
TGTGCCAGCAGTTTTAGCAGGGGGCATGGGAGCACTGAAGCTTTCTTT
CASSFSRGHGSTEAFF
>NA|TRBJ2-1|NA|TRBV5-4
TGTGCCAGCAGCTTGGTATTCCAGAGCTCCTACAATGAGCAGTTCTTC
CASSLVFQSSYNEQFF
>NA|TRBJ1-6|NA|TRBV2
TGTGCCAGCAGTGCGAGCGGACATGATAATTCACCCCTCCACTTT
CASSASGHDNSPLHF
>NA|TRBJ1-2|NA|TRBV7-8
TGTGCCAGCAGCACACGAACAGGGTCTAACTATGGCTACACCTTC
CASSTRTGSNYGYTF
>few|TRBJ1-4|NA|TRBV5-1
TGCGCCAGCAGCTTGGGACAGGACCAGGGCAAAAAACTGTTTTTT
CASSLGQDQGKKLFF
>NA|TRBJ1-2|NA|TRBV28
TGTGCCAGCAGTTTGGTTCCCCTGGGCGGGGGCTACACCTTC
CASSLVPLGGGYTF
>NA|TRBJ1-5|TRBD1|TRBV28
TGTGCCAGCAGGGACAGGGGCCCTCAGCCCCAGCATTTT
CASRDRGPQPQHF
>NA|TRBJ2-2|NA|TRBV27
TGTGCCAGCAGGATCTCAGGGGGGTATACCGGGGAGCTGTTTTTT
CASRISGGYTGELFF
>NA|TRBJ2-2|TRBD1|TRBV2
TGTGCCAGCACCCGGGACAGTTCGAACACCGGGGAGCTGTTTTTT
CASTRDSSNTGELFF
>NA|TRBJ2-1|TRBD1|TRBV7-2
TGTGCCAGCAGCTTCGGTGGGACAGGGTTCGATGAGCAGTTCTTC
CASSFGGTGFDEQFF
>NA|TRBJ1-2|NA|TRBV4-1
TGCGCCAGCAGCCTAAGCTCTCGCCAATATGGCTACACCTTC
CASSLSSRQYGYTF
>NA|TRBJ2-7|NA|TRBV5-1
TGCGCCAGCAGCGGGAGCTCCTACGAGCAGTACTTC
CASSGSSYEQYF
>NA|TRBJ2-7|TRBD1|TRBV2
TGTGCCAGCAGTGAAATGCGGGACAGGGTCTACGAGCAGTACTTC
CASSEMRDRVYEQYF
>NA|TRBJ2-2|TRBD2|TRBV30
TGTGCCTGTCCTCCGGGACTAGCGGGACTAAACACCGGGGAGCTGTTTTTT
CACPPGLAGLNTGELFF
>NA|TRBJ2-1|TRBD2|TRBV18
TGTGCCAGCTCACCTCGGACTAGCGGGGGGCCCGACAATGAGCAGTTCTTC
CASSPRTSGGPDNEQFF
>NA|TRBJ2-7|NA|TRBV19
TGTGCCAGTAGTATGGGCCGGGCAGGGCAGGCGGGCGAGCAGTACTTC
CASSMGRAGQAGEQYF
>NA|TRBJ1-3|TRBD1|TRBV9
TGTGCCAGCAGCCTAGGGACAGGGGTTGGAAACACCATATATTTT
CASSLGTGVGNTIYF
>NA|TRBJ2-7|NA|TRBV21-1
TGTGCCAGCACCAGGAGGGATAGTTACGAGCAGTACTTC
CASTRRDSYEQYF
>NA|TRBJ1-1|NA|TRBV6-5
TGTGCCACCCTGGGGCGGGGTGACACTGAAGCTTTCTTT
CATLGRGDTEAFF
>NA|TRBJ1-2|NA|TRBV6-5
TGTGCCAGCACCAAGATGGAGGGGCATGGCTACACCTTC
CASTKMEGHGYTF
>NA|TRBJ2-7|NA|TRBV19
TGTGCCAGTAGTATGCTCCTAGGTCTTAGTTCCGAGCAGTACTTC
CASSMLLGLSSEQYF
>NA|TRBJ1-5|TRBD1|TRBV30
TGTGCCTGGGAGGGACAGGGGGGCCAGCCCCAGCATTTT
CAWEGQGGQPQHF
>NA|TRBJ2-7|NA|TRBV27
TGTGCCAGCAGTCGACTTGACAGCTTTATGCACGAGCAGTACTTC
CASSRLDSFMHEQYF
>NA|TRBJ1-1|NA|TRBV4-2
TGTGCCAGCAGCCAAAAAGGCCCAGGGATAGGGGGGGGAACTGAAGCTTTCTTT
CASSQKGPGIGGGTEAFF
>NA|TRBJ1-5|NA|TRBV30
TGTGCCTGGAGCCCTACAGGGTTGTCGCCCCAGCATTTT
CAWSPTGLSPQHF
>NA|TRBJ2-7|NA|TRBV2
TGTGCCAGCAGTGTCGGGACGGGGACGGGCGAGCAGTACTTC
CASSVGTGTGEQYF
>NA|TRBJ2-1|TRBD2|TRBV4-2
TGTGCCAGCAGCCAAGACGGGACTAGCGGGCTTAAAGGGTTCTTC
CASSQDGTSGLKGFF
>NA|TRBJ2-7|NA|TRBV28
TGTGCCAGCAGCCGCGGGGGCCTGCACGAGCAGTACTTC
CASSRGGLHEQYF
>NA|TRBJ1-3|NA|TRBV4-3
TGCGCCAGCAGCCAAGATGATGGAGGGCATGGGGACACCATATATTTT
CASSQDDGGHGDTIYF
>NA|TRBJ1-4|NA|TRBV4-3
TGCGCCAGCAGCCAATCCCGTAATGAAAAACTGTTTTTT
CASSQSRNEKLFF
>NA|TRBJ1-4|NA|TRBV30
TGTGCCTGGGGAACCCACGGAACTAATGAAAAACTGTTTTTT
CAWGTHGTNEKLFF
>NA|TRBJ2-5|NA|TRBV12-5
TGTGCTAGTAGACGAGGGGAGGAGACCCAGTACTTC
CASRRGEETQYF
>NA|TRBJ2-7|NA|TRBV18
TGTGCCAGCTCACCACGGGACAACTCCTACGAGCAGTACTTC
CASSPRDNSYEQYF
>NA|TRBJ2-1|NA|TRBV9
TGTGCCAGCAGCCCCCTAATTTGGCGCAATGAGCAGTTCTTC
CASSPLIWRNEQFF
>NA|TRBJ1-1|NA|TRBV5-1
TGCGCCAGCAGCGCCGGACACGGGTTCACTGAAGCTTTCTTT
CASSAGHGFTEAFF
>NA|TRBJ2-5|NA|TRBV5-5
TGTGCCAGCAGCTTGTCCGGGGAATTAGAGACCCAGTACTTC
CASSLSGELETQYF
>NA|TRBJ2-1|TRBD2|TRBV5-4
TGTGCCAGCAGCCTCCCGGGGGGACCCTACAATGAGCAGTTCTTC
CASSLPGGPYNEQFF
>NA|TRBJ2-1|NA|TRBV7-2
TGTGCCAGCAGCTTAGCTGACTGGTACTCCTACAATGAGCAGTTCTTC
CASSLADWYSYNEQFF